The 15 T cell receptor beta chains reported below all come from one sample, sequenced in a study of cytomegalovirus exposure and HLA in healthy donors. Data came from immunoSEQ multiplex PCR; TCRdb stores just in-frame clones and leaves some out. The table lists 250,000 to 400,000 clones, 87% of them singletons, with about 1.2% in the top ten. The source material was PBMCs. Source of these receptors: a woman in her twenties or thirties in good health and CMV-seropositive.

The V and J genes are TRBV5-1 and TRBJ2-7; D uncertain. The length of the CDR3 is 14 residues. V lost 4 bases, J lost 0 bases, and 11 bases lay in between. CDR1 is SGHRS and CDR2 is YFSETQ in the germline V gene. CDR3 loop: CASSQRTSSYEQYF. In nucleotides, the CDR3 is TGCGCCAGCAGCCAACGAACAAGCTCCTACGAGCAGTACTTC.

The rearrangement links TRBV28 to TRBJ1-1; no reliable D call. CDR3 length: 13 amino acids. Per the germline V gene, CDR1 is MDHEN and CDR2 is SYDVKM. The V end was cut by 6 bases, the J end by 4 bases, with 12 bases between. DNA of the CDR3: TGTGCCAGCAGCCCCCCAATGTTCACTGAAGCTTTCTTT. Encoded protein: CASSPPMFTEAFF.

This clone was picked up a small number of times. The rearrangement joins TRBV5-5 to TRBJ2-7; the D gene could be TRBD1 or TRBD2 (5 bases each). Germline V gene data show CDR1 as SGHKS and CDR2 as YYEKEE (reference sequence). The CDR3 length is 11 residues. V was clipped by 8 bases and J by 5 bases, with 11 bases between them. The CDR3 sequence: CASIGAHEQYF. The DNA for the CDR3 is TGTGCCAGTATCGGGGCCCACGAGCAGTACTTC. Together with reference TRBV5-5 and TRBJ2-7, the CDR3 gives the full variable domain: DAGVTQSPTHLIKTRGQQVTLRCSPISGHKSVSWYQQVLGQGPQFIFQYYEKEERGRGNFPDRFSARQFPNYSSELNVNALLLGDSALYLCASIGAHEQYFGPGTRLTVT.

This clone occurred a few times. Different DNA sequences within this sample yield the same CDR3. The V gene is TRBV20-1, the J gene TRBJ2-3; D call uncertain. The length of the CDR3 is 11 residues. Trimming left V 2 bases short and J 4 bases short, with 4 bases between. Per germline, CDR1 DFQATT and CDR2 SNEGSKA (reference sequence). The CDR3 region is CSARFPDTQYF. CDR3 in DNA: TGCAGTGCTAGATTCCCAGATACGCAGTATTTT.

This chain joins TRBV30 and TRBJ1-2, with D possibly matching TRBD1 (6 bases). V was clipped by 0 bases and J by 8 bases, with 16 bases between them. Per germline, CDR1 GTSNPN and CDR2 SVGIG (reference sequence). The CDR3 runs to 14 residues. The CDR3 bases are TGTGCCTGGAGTGTAACAGGGTTAGGTCAGGGCTACACCTTC. Its protein is CAWSVTGLGQGYTF.

Written as DNA, the CDR3 is TGTGCCAGCAGTTTAGATTGGAGACAAGAGACCCAGTACTTC. As protein: CASSLDWRQETQYF. The rearrangement uses TRBV28 and TRBJ2-5; D not certain. Trimming removed 2 bases from V and 2 bases from J, with 9 bases in between. The CDR3 runs 14 residues. Per germline, CDR1 MDHEN and CDR2 SYDVKM.

The chain carries TRBV19 and TRBJ2-1, with 8 bases matching TRBD1. This CDR3 comprises 13 residues. Unmatched junction bases numbered 6, after V lost 4 bases and J lost 10 bases. The germline CDR1 and CDR2 sequences are LNHDA and SQIVND (reference sequence). The CDR3 protein is CASSSLQGDEQFF. In DNA form, the CDR3 reads TGTGCCAGTAGTAGCTTACAGGGGGACGAGCAGTTCTTC. The full variable domain, completed using reference TRBV19 and TRBJ2-1, is DGGITQSPKYLFRKEGQNVTLSCEQNLNHDAMYWYRQDPGQGLRLIYYSQIVNDFQKGDIAEGYSVSREKKESFPLTVTSAQKNPTAFYLCASSSLQGDEQFFGPGTRLTVL.

The chain links TRBV15 to TRBJ1-2, with D perhaps TRBD1 (5 bases). The CDR3 loop spans 17 amino acids. CDR1 LNHNV and CDR2 YYDKDF come from the germline V gene (reference sequence). With 0 bases removed from V and 7 bases from J, the gap between germline ends came to 21 bases. This chain's CDR3 is CATSRDPPIDSWLGYTF. The DNA of the CDR3 is TGTGCCACCAGCAGAGATCCACCTATCGACAGTTGGCTTGGCTACACCTTC.

The V and J genes are TRBV11-2 and TRBJ2-3; perhaps TRBD2 as D (6 bases). Per the germline V gene, CDR1 is SGHAT and CDR2 is FQNNGV. V shed 5 bases and J shed 0 bases, with 15 bases lying between them. This CDR3 spans 16 amino acids. CDR3 bases: TGTGCCAGCAGCCCCCTCCGGGGGTGGAGCACAGATACGCAGTATTTT. Protein: CASSPLRGWSTDTQYF.

This clone was observed once. The V gene is TRBV7-8, the J gene TRBJ1-2; 8 bases match TRBD1. V lost 1 base to trimming and J lost 5 bases; unmatched junction nucleotides: 12. Germline CDR1 and CDR2: SGHVS and FQNEAQ. The length of the CDR3 is 17 residues. CDR3 region: CASSLEGRGRVRYGYTF. The CDR3 region has the DNA TGTGCCAGCAGCTTAGAGGGCAGGGGGCGGGTTAGGTATGGCTACACCTTC. Full variable domain (remainder filled in from reference TRBV7-8 and TRBJ1-2): GAGVSQSPRYKVAKRGQDVALRCDPISGHVSLFWYQQALGQGPEFLTYFQNEAQLDKSGLPSDRFFAERPEGSVSTLKIQRTQQEDSAVYLCASSLEGRGRVRYGYTFGSGTRLTVV.

The chain has TRBV7-2 and TRBJ1-1; D is unresolved. Germline V gene data show CDR1 as SGHTA and CDR2 as FQGNSA. The ends were cut back, 6 bases at V and 2 bases at J, with 10 bases in the middle. CDR3 length: 13 residues. The CDR3 here is CASSQKFNTEAFF. As DNA, the CDR3 is TGTGCCAGCAGTCAAAAGTTTAACACTGAAGCTTTCTTT. The complete variable domain, with remaining parts taken from reference TRBV7-2 and TRBJ1-1, reads GAGVSQSPSNKVTEKGKDVELRCDPISGHTALYWYRQSLGQGLEFLIYFQGNSAPDKSGLPSDRFSAERTGGSVSTLTIQRTQQEDSAVYLCASSQKFNTEAFFGQGTRLTVV.

The rearrangement uses TRBV5-6 and TRBJ1-4; D call uncertain. Trimming took off 7 bases at V and 0 bases at J, with 10 bases between the two ends. CDR1 SGHDT and CDR2 YYEEEE come from the germline V gene. The CDR3 has 14 amino acids. The CDR3 reads CASAKDATNEKLFF. CDR3 nucleotides: TGTGCCAGCGCTAAGGATGCAACTAATGAAAAACTGTTTTTT.

The V call is TRBV6-1, the J call TRBJ2-5; 10 bases are a match to TRBD2. This CDR3 region has 14 residues. Germline V gene lookup returns CDR1 MNHNS and CDR2 SASEGT. Germline trimming cut 4 bases from V and 7 bases from J; bases unmatched to any gene: 6. The CDR3 loop reads CASSAPSGGGTQYF. In DNA, the CDR3 is TGTGCCAGCAGTGCGCCTAGCGGGGGCGGGACCCAGTACTTC.

The chain has TRBV13 and TRBJ2-5; D call uncertain. The ends were cut back, 5 bases at V and 4 bases at J, with 5 bases in the middle. Germline values: CDR1 PRHDT, CDR2 FYEKMQ (reference sequence). The CDR3 is made up of 11 amino acids. The CDR3 loop reads CASSGRETQYF. The CDR3, as DNA: TGTGCCAGCAGCGGAAGAGAGACCCAGTACTTC.

The chain uses TRBV7-2 and TRBJ1-1; D perhaps matches TRBD1 (5 bases). The length of the CDR3 is 11 residues. Germline CDR1 and CDR2: SGHTA and FQGNSA. V shed 5 bases and J shed 8 bases, with 9 bases lying between them. CDR3 coding DNA: TGTGCCAGCAGCAATGACAGAGAAGCTTTCTTT. Its protein product is CASSNDREAFF.